The TCR beta chain described here comes from a study of cytomegalovirus exposure and HLA in healthy donors. Study-wide results and caveats: Later on, a genetic analysis was performed. It linked a missense variant in DCLRE1C with V- and J-gene trimming of TCR beta. In all likelihood, a cluster of highly shared sequence variants was a sequencing artifact.

The PCR used 60 Vbeta and 13 Jbeta primers. As handled by the study authors: It was a later analysis that counted about 80 million unique TCR beta chains, of which some 9.9 million were shared. Only in-frame clones appear in the TCRdb table, and some are missing; sequencing was by immunoSEQ multiplex PCR. Clone size and the V and J calls come from that table; the DNA yielded D and trimming. The ten top clones account for more than 0.75%, within a sample of about 210,000 clones. Comment on this clone: Antigen: not known.

The sample taken for sequencing was PBMCs. This clonotype was obtained from a woman aged 25 to 45 in good health and CMV-seropositive.

The CDR3 reads CASNPGTSGGETQYF. The CDR3 DNA sequence: TGCGCCAGCAACCCCGGGACTAGCGGGGGGGAGACCCAGTACTTC. V usage is TRBV4-1 and J usage is TRBJ2-5; TRBD2 agrees at 15 bases. The CDR3 consists of 15 residues. The V and J ends lost 7 bases and 5 bases, in that order; junction bases with no gene match: 5. The germline V gene encodes CDR1 MGHRA and CDR2 YSYEKL.